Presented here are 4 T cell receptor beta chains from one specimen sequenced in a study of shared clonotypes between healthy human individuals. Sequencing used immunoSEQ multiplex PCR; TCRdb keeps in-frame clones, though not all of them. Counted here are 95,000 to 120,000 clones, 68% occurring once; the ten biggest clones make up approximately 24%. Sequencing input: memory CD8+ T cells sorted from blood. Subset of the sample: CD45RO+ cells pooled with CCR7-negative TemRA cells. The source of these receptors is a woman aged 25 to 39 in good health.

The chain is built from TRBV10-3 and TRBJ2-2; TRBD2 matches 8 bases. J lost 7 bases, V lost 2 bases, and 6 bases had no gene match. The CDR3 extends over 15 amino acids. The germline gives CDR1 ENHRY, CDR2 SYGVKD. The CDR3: CAISETSGENGELFF. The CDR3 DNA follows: TGTGCCATCAGTGAGACTAGCGGTGAGAACGGGGAGCTGTTTTTT.

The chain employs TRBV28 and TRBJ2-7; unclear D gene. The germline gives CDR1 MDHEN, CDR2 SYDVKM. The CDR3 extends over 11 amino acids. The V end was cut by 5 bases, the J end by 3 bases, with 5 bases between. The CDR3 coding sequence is TGTGCCAGCAGTCGCCTCTACGAGCAGTACTTC. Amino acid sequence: CASSRLYEQYF. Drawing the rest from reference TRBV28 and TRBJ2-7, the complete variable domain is DVKVTQSSRYLVKRTGEKVFLECVQDMDHENMFWYRQDPGLGLRLIYFSYDVKMKEKGDIPEGYSVSREKKERFSLILESASTNQTSMYLCASSRLYEQYFGPGTRLTVT.

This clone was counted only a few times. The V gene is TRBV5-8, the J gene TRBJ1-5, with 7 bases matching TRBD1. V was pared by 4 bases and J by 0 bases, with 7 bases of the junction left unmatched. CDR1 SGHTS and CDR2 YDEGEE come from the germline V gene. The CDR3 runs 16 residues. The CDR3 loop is CASSAGQIYSNQPQHF. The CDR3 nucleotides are TGTGCCAGCAGCGCGGGACAGATCTATAGCAATCAGCCCCAGCATTTT.

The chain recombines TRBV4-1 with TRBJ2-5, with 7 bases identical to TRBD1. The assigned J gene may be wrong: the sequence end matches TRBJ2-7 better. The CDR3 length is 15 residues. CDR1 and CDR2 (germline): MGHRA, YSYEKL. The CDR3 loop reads CASSQDDREGYEQYF. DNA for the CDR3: TGCGCCAGCAGCCAAGATGACAGGGAAGGCTACGAGCAGTACTTC.